The 30 T cell receptor beta chains below all came from one sample that was sequenced in a study of blood T cell repertoires in COVID-19. Method: immunoSEQ multiplex PCR; TCRdb's copy keeps in-frame clones and lacks some. The sample holds tens of thousands of clones, approximately 85% seen once. The specimen was peripheral blood. These receptors originate from a woman aged 55-70 years with active COVID-19.

This chain joins TRBV5-1 and TRBJ2-5; TRBD2 matches at 13 bases. Germline-derived CDR1 and CDR2 are SGHRS and YFSETQ. V was clipped by 8 bases and J by 4 bases; unmatched bases: 2. The CDR3 is 13 amino acids. CDR3 protein: CASRTSGGETQYF. CDR3 bases: TGCGCCAGTAGGACTAGCGGGGGAGAGACCCAGTACTTC.

The rearrangement uses TRBV11-2 and TRBJ2-2; D remains unclear. The CDR3 covers 16 residues. Germline CDR1 SGHAT, CDR2 FQNNGV. V was cut by 5 bases and J by 4 bases, with 17 bases left in between. CDR3 DNA sequence: TGTGCCAGCAGCCTTCTAGTGGGTTCGGGCACCGGGGAGCTGTTTTTT. Protein sequence: CASSLLVGSGTGELFF.

The chain couples TRBV27 to TRBJ1-4; D is undetermined. V was clipped by 3 bases and J by 5 bases, with 13 bases between them. Germline V gives CDR1 MNHEY, CDR2 SMNVEV (reference sequence). This CDR3 spans 15 amino acids. In nucleotides, the CDR3 is TGTGCCAGCAGTTTTTCCCGGGGATGGAATGAAAAACTGTTTTTT. Its protein is CASSFSRGWNEKLFF.

V usage is TRBV7-9 and J usage is TRBJ1-2, with 7 bases matching TRBD1. The germline CDR1 and CDR2 sequences are SEHNR and FQNEAQ (reference sequence). V was pared by 4 bases and J by 0 bases, with 11 bases of the junction left unmatched. This CDR3 has 17 amino acids. Here the CDR3 reads CASSYRSGTDPNYGYTF. The DNA of the CDR3 is TGTGCCAGCAGCTACCGATCGGGGACAGATCCTAACTATGGCTACACCTTC.

V is TRBV12-3 or TRBV12-4 and J is TRBJ2-2; D is ambiguous. The CDR3 is 13 residues long. V lost 8 bases to trimming and J lost 5 bases, with 12 bases between them. The CDR3 coding sequence is TGTGCCAGCTCCTCCTTCGGGACCGGGGAGCTGTTTTTT. Amino acids: CASSSFGTGELFF.

This clone was recorded a few times. This chain joins TRBV7-8 and TRBJ2-7; 16 bases agree with TRBD2. The CDR3 loop spans 19 amino acids. The germline gives CDR1 SGHVS, CDR2 FQNEAQ. Trimming at V came to 5 bases and at J to 3 bases, leaving 13 bases not matched to a gene. The CDR3 loop reads CASSLTGTSGRALSYEQYF. The DNA of the CDR3 is TGTGCCAGCAGCCTAACCGGGACTAGCGGGAGGGCCTTGAGCTACGAGCAGTACTTC.

The V gene is TRBV7-2, the J gene TRBJ2-3; 9 bases match TRBD2. The CDR3 totals 17 residues. With V trimmed by 5 bases and J by 0 bases, 9 bases remained unmatched. Germline V gene sequence: CDR1 SGHTA, CDR2 FQGNSA. The CDR3 sequence: CASSPLKRGASTDTQYF. The CDR3 nucleotides are TGTGCCAGCAGCCCATTGAAGCGGGGGGCGAGCACAGATACGCAGTATTTT.

V is TRBV28 and J is TRBJ2-1, with 14 bases lining up with TRBD2. CDR1 MDHEN and CDR2 SYDVKM come from the germline V gene. With 8 bases clipped from V and 3 bases from J, the junction kept 9 bases outside the gene matches. This CDR3 is built from 17 residues. The CDR3 DNA sequence: TGTGCCAGCGTTGGGACTAGCGGGGGTTTTGTCTACAATGAGCAGTTCTTC. This sequence encodes CASVGTSGGFVYNEQFF.

This clone was detected a few times. This CDR3 is CASSLGVGELFF. The CDR3 coding sequence is TGTGCCAGCAGCCTAGGGGTCGGGGAGCTGTTTTTT. The V and J genes are TRBV7-3 and TRBJ2-2; tentative D call: TRBD1 (5 bases). In germline, CDR1 is SGHTA, CDR2 FQGTGA. V was shortened by 5 bases and J by 7 bases, with 8 bases between the two germline ends. This CDR3 contains 12 residues. Supplemented by reference TRBV7-3 and TRBJ2-2, the full variable domain reads GAGVSQTPSNKVTEKGKYVELRCDPISGHTALYWYRQSLGQGPEFLIYFQGTGAADDSGLPNDRFFAVRPEGSVSTLKIQRTERGDSAVYLCASSLGVGELFFGEGSRLTVL.

The V gene is TRBV4-2, the J gene TRBJ2-2; a possible D gene is TRBD2 (6 bases). Germline V gene data show CDR1 as LGHNA and CDR2 as YNFKEQ. The CDR3 covers 16 residues. Trimming stripped 4 bases from V and 6 bases from J, with 18 bases between. The CDR3 region is CASSRTGTYGPGELFF. Written as DNA, the CDR3 is TGTGCCAGCAGCCGCACCGGGACTTACGGCCCCGGGGAGCTGTTTTTT.

The chain uses TRBV3-1 (or the pseudogene TRBV3-2) and TRBJ2-7, with 9 bases matching TRBD1. The CDR3 is 16 amino acids. Germline values: CDR1 LGHDT, CDR2 YNNKEL (reference sequence). V trimming: 0 bases; J trimming: 6 bases; junction bases outside the gene matches: 9. The DNA for the CDR3 is TGTGCCAGCAGCCAAGAAGTTTGGACAGGGGCGGTCGAGCAGTACTTC. Amino acids: CASSQEVWTGAVEQYF.

V gene TRBV7-3 combines with J gene TRBJ2-1; 7 nucleotides agree with TRBD2. J was trimmed by 8 bases and V by 2 bases; bases with no gene match: 12. Germline-derived CDR1 and CDR2 are SGHTA and FQGTGA. The CDR3 runs to 16 residues. The CDR3 here is CASSLGAGRGLDEQFF. The CDR3 nucleotides are TGTGCCAGCAGCTTAGGGGCAGGGAGGGGTTTGGATGAGCAGTTCTTC.

The rearrangement uses TRBV19 and TRBJ2-3, with D tentatively TRBD2 (5 bases). Trimming took off 0 bases at V and 4 bases at J, with 11 bases between the two ends. The germline CDR1 and CDR2 sequences are LNHDA and SQIVND (reference sequence). The CDR3 has 15 residues. The CDR3 loop reads CASSIDPSSADTQYF. CDR3 bases: TGTGCCAGTAGTATAGATCCTAGCTCAGCAGATACGCAGTATTTT. Using reference TRBV19 and TRBJ2-3 for the parts outside the CDR3, the full variable domain is DGGITQSPKYLFRKEGQNVTLSCEQNLNHDAMYWYRQDPGQGLRLIYYSQIVNDFQKGDIAEGYSVSREKKESFPLTVTSAQKNPTAFYLCASSIDPSSADTQYFGPGTRLTVL.

The chain recombines TRBV19 with TRBJ1-6; D remains unclear. Trimming took off 4 bases at V and 8 bases at J, with 9 bases between the two ends. Germline loops: CDR1 LNHDA, CDR2 SQIVND (reference sequence). This CDR3 is built from 13 residues. The CDR3 DNA follows: TGTGCCAGTAGTACGGACTTACATTCACCCCTCCACTTT. This sequence encodes CASSTDLHSPLHF. Based on the CDR3 plus reference TRBV19 and TRBJ1-6, the full variable domain is DGGITQSPKYLFRKEGQNVTLSCEQNLNHDAMYWYRQDPGQGLRLIYYSQIVNDFQKGDIAEGYSVSREKKESFPLTVTSAQKNPTAFYLCASSTDLHSPLHFGNGTRLTVT.

The table lists this clone with a count of one. The rearrangement links TRBV5-1 to TRBJ2-1, with a possible D match to TRBD2 (6 bases). CDR1 is SGHRS and CDR2 is YFSETQ in the germline V gene. CDR3 size: 16 residues. Trimming cost V 1 base and J 7 bases, with 18 bases left between them. CDR3 bases: TGCGCCAGCAGCTTGTTTAGGGAGGCCCGTTTTAATGAGCAGTTCTTC. It yields the protein CASSLFREARFNEQFF.

The rearrangement links TRBV27 to TRBJ1-1; 9 nucleotides agree with TRBD1. The V segment lost 5 bases and the J segment 7 bases; nucleotides outside the gene matches: 14. The CDR3 consists of 16 residues. CDR1 MNHEY and CDR2 SMNVEV come from the germline V gene (reference sequence). The CDR3 sequence: CASSALVGTGSIEAFF. In DNA, the CDR3 is TGTGCCAGCAGTGCCCTGGTTGGGACAGGGAGTATTGAAGCTTTCTTT.

This rearrangement joins TRBV9 to TRBJ2-7; TRBD1 might be the D (5 bases). The length of the CDR3 is 14 residues. Trimming removed 3 bases at V and 4 bases at J, with 14 bases between. The V gene's germline CDR1 is SGDLS and CDR2 YYNGEE. DNA for the CDR3: TGTGCCAGCAGCGCTCAGGGAAATAGTTACGAGCAGTACTTC. Its translation: CASSAQGNSYEQYF.

This clone was picked up a small number of times. The genes are TRBV9 and TRBJ1-2, with a tentative D call TRBD1 (6 bases). This CDR3 contains 14 residues. Germline V gene data show CDR1 as SGDLS and CDR2 as YYNGEE. The V end lost 3 bases, the J end lost 6 bases, and 15 bases lay between the germline ends. The CDR3 sequence: CASSANPQGDGYTF. In nucleotides, the CDR3 is TGTGCCAGCAGCGCAAACCCACAGGGAGATGGCTACACCTTC.

The V and J genes are TRBV24-1 and TRBJ1-2, with 9 positions matching TRBD1. Germline V gene data show CDR1 as KGHDR and CDR2 as SFDVKD. CDR3 length: 14 residues. J gave up 8 bases and V 5 bases, and 8 bases lay outside the gene matches. As DNA, the CDR3 is TGTGCCACCAGTGCCGGGACAGGGCTCCCCGGCTACACCTTC. The encoded protein is CATSAGTGLPGYTF.

This clone was counted a few times. The V gene is TRBV28, the J gene TRBJ1-2; tentatively, D is TRBD1 (5 bases). The CDR3 is 14 amino acids. Trimming took 3 bases from V and 5 from J, leaving 13 bases between them. Per the germline V gene, CDR1 is MDHEN and CDR2 is SYDVKM. CDR3 DNA: TGTGCCAGCAGTTTCCCGGGGGTTGGGTATGGCTACACCTTC. Its translation is CASSFPGVGYGYTF.

The V and J genes are TRBV29-1 and TRBJ2-5; 12 bases line up with TRBD2. This CDR3 region has 16 residues. The V segment lost 4 bases and the J segment 3 bases; nucleotides outside the gene matches: 9. Germline V gene sequence: CDR1 SQVTM, CDR2 ANQGSEA. CDR3 sequence (DNA): TGCAGCGTTGTTGGGGGGCTAGCGGGAGGGGAAGAGACCCAGTACTTC. It is translated as CSVVGGLAGGEETQYF.

The CDR3 DNA is TGTGCCAGCAGCCGCCTCCCGCGGGGACAGGGTCCCAATGAGCAGTTCTTC. It is translated as CASSRLPRGQGPNEQFF. This sequence joins TRBV6-2 or TRBV6-3 and TRBJ2-1; 9 bases line up with TRBD1. The V gene's germline CDR1 is MNHEY and CDR2 SVGEGT. The CDR3 extends over 17 amino acids. V was clipped by 6 bases and J by 6 bases; unmatched bases: 15.

This sequence joins TRBV5-4 and TRBJ2-3, with D maybe TRBD2 (5 bases). The CDR3 sequence is 16 residues long. Germline V CDR1 and CDR2: SGHNT, YYREEE (reference sequence). V lost 4 bases and J lost 2, with 17 bases in between. The CDR3 spells CASSGGQPRFTDTQYF. For the CDR3, the DNA is TGTGCCAGCAGCGGAGGCCAACCCAGGTTCACAGATACGCAGTATTTT.

This sequence joins TRBV5-1 and TRBJ2-3; 12 positions agree with TRBD2. There are 17 residues in the CDR3. Trimming cost V 4 bases and J 2 bases; bases outside gene matches: 8. Per the germline V gene, CDR1 is SGHRS and CDR2 is YFSETQ. In nucleotides, the CDR3 is TGCGCCAGCAGCACCGGCGGACTAGCGGGGCACACAGATACGCAGTATTTT. Amino acids: CASSTGGLAGHTDTQYF.

This rearrangement joins TRBV7-9 to TRBJ1-1; 7 bases align to TRBD1. The CDR3 totals 14 residues. The trim removed 5 bases at V and 0 bases at J, leaving 3 bases unmatched. Germline-derived CDR1 and CDR2 are SEHNR and FQNEAQ (reference sequence). The CDR3, as DNA: TGTGCCAGCAGCCCGGGACAGATGAACACTGAAGCTTTCTTT. Translation: CASSPGQMNTEAFF.

The chain joins TRBV28 to TRBJ2-7, with 9 nucleotides matching TRBD2. CDR3 size: 13 residues. Germline V CDR1 and CDR2: MDHEN, SYDVKM. V lost 6 bases and J lost 2; bases outside the gene matches: 2. The CDR3 is CASSLAGPYEQYF. CDR3 DNA: TGTGCCAGCAGCCTAGCGGGACCCTACGAGCAGTACTTC.

This clone has just one count. This chain links TRBV4-2 with TRBJ1-5, with a weak D call TRBD1 (6 bases). Trimming shortened V by 1 base and J by 11 bases, and 12 bases separated the two germline ends. This CDR3 region has 13 residues. Germline loops: CDR1 LGHNA, CDR2 YNFKEQ. Here the CDR3 DNA reads TGTGCCAGCAGCCAAGGGTTGGGGGCGGCCCAGCATTTT. It encodes CASSQGLGAAQHF.

The chain uses TRBV6-5 and TRBJ2-7; 11 bases are shared with TRBD2. The V gene's germline CDR1 is MNHEY and CDR2 SVGAGI. The CDR3 runs 14 residues. J gave up 5 bases and V 6 bases, and 6 bases lay outside the gene matches. The CDR3 bases are TGTGCCAGCAGCATAGCGGGGGGGCCCCACGAGCAGTACTTC. This gives the protein CASSIAGGPHEQYF.

The chain carries TRBV2 and TRBJ1-3; D is unresolved. V was shortened by 5 bases and J by 5 bases, with 16 bases between the two germline ends. CDR1 and CDR2 from the germline V gene are SNHLY and FYNNEI. CDR3 length equals 15 residues. CDR3 bases: TGTGCCAGCAGTCTTGCCCAGCGCACTAGAAACACCATATATTTT. Protein: CASSLAQRTRNTIYF.

V usage is TRBV6-5 and J usage is TRBJ2-7; 13 nucleotides line up with TRBD2. Germline V gives CDR1 MNHEY, CDR2 SVGAGI. CDR3 length equals 15 residues. J lost 2 bases, V lost 7 bases, and 5 bases had no gene match. CDR3 nucleotide sequence: TGTGCCAGCAAACCGACTAGCGGGGGGCCCTACGAGCAGTACTTC. Translated, it gives CASKPTSGGPYEQYF.